This T cell receptor (beta chain) appears in the sequencing data of a study of CXCR3-negative and CXCR3-positive naive CD8 T cells. The TRB libraries of cDNA were built by UMI-labeled 5' RACE. TCRdb reprocessed the 5' RACE reads; each CDR3 protein has one entry and no DNA is given. The sample includes approximately 58,000 distinct CDR3 sequences. In germline, CDR1 is MDHEN, CDR2 SYDVKM. The CDR3 is 16 amino acids. The sequenced material came from naive CXCR3- CD8+ T cells from blood. Subset described: CD45RO-CCR7+CD27+CD95- naive CD8+ T cells lacking CXCR3 (TNR3-). This clonotype was sampled from a human donor in good health. Some clones in this sample may be carry-over from other donors' samples. V and J are TRBV28 and TRBJ2-3; TCRdb names TRBD2, which stays unverified in the absence of DNA. The CDR3 region is CASLVGASANTDTQYF. Full variable domain (rest looked up from reference TRBV28 and TRBJ2-3): DVKVTQSSRYLVKRTGEKVFLECVQDMDHENMFWYRQDPGLGLRLIYFSYDVKMKEKGDIPEGYSVSREKKERFSLILESASTNQTSMYLCASLVGASANTDTQYFGPGTRLTVL.